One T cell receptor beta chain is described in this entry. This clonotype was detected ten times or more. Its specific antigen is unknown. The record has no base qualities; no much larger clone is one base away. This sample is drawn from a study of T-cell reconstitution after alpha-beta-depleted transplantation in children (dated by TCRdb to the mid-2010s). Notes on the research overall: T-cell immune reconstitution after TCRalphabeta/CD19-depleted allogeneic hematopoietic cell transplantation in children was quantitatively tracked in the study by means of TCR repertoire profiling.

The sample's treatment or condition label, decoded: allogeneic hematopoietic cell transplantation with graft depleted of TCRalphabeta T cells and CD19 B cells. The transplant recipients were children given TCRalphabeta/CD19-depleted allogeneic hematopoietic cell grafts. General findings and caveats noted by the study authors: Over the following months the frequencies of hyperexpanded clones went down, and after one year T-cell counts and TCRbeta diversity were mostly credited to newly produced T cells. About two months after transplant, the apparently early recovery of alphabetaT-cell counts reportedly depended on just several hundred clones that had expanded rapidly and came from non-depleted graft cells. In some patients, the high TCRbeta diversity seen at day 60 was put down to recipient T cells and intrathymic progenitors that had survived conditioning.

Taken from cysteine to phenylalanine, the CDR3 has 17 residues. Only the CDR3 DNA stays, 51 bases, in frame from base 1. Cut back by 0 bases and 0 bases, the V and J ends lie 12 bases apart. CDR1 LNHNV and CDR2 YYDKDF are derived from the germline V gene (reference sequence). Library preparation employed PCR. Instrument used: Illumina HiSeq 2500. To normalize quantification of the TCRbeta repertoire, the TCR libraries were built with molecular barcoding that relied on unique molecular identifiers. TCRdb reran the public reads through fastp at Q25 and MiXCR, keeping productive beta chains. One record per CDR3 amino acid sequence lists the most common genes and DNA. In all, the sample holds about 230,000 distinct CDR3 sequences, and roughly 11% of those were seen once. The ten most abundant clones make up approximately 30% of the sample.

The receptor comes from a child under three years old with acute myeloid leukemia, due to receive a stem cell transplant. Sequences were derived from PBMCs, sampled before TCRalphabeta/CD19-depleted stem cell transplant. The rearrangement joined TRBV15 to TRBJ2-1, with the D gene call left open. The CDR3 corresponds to CATSRDSRISSYNEQFF. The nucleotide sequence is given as TGTGCCACCAGCAGAGATAGCCGTATTAGCTCCTACAATGAGCAGTTCTTC.